This T cell receptor beta chain was sequenced during a study of cytomegalovirus exposure and HLA in healthy donors. The PCR ran on 60 Vbeta and 13 Jbeta primers. TCRdb keeps only in-frame clones here, not all; method: immunoSEQ multiplex PCR. The clone table shows about 160,000 clones, with the ten largest holding roughly 1.3%. General observations from the study: The investigators catalogued 150 or so TCR beta chains as cytomegalovirus-associated. Later work showed greater clonal expansion in HLA-associated TCR beta chains than in equally common others. Presence/absence analyses supposed approximately even sequencing depth among donors.

V was pared by 6 bases and J by 3 bases, with 8 bases of the junction left unmatched. Germline CDR1 reads LNHDA; CDR2 reads SQIVND (reference sequence). CDR3 length: 15 amino acids. A remark on this clone: Its cognate antigen is unknown.

Material: PBMCs. The receptor was derived from a woman between 55 and 75 years old in good health and CMV-seronegative. The chain carries TRBV19 and TRBJ1-2; 9 nucleotides align to TRBD1. The CDR3 reads CASSPNRGPYYGYTF. The CDR3 DNA sequence: TGTGCCAGTAGCCCCAACAGGGGGCCCTACTATGGCTACACCTTC.